These T cell receptor beta chains were read from a single sample in a study of T-cell reconstitution after alpha-beta-depleted transplantation in children. TCRdb recomputed calls from the PCR reads with MiXCR, one row per CDR3 protein. The sample lists 450,000 to 550,000 distinct CDR3 sequences; about an eighth were seen once. This material consisted of PBMCs, mostly from graft donor cells, taken 180 days after TCRalphabeta/CD19-depleted stem cell transplant. Receptors originate from a female patient between 2 and 10 years old who had a stem cell transplant for aplastic anemia, so the T cells may come from the graft donor. Both conserved end residues are part of each CDR3. The D gene is left open where the match is weak. Some rows have no size entry. The others give once, few or many, or a class for an expanded clone.

J gene: TRBJ2-5; clone size: few; D gene: NA; CDR3 length: 18; V gene: TRBV11-2; CDR3 protein: CASSFRVVARDDQETQYF; CDR3 DNA: TGTGCCAGCAGCTTCCGAGTAGTAGCCAGGGATGATCAAGAGACCCAGTACTTC
J gene: TRBJ2-3; clone size: few; D gene: TRBD1; CDR3 length: 14; V gene: TRBV30; CDR3 protein: CAWSPGQATDTQYF; CDR3 DNA: TGTGCCTGGAGCCCGGGACAGGCCACAGATACGCAGTATTTT
J gene: TRBJ2-3; clone size: many; D gene: NA; CDR3 length: 12; V gene: TRBV12-3/TRBV12-4; CDR3 protein: CASSFRRDTQYF; CDR3 DNA: TGTGCCAGCAGTTTTCGCCGGGATACGCAGTATTTT
J gene: TRBJ2-1; clone size: NA; D gene: NA; CDR3 length: 15; V gene: TRBV4-3; CDR3 protein: CASSQGLGPWNEQFF; CDR3 DNA: TGCGCCAGCAGCCAAGGTCTAGGGCCGTGGAATGAGCAGTTCTTC
J gene: TRBJ2-1; clone size: few; D gene: TRBD2; CDR3 length: 14; V gene: TRBV3-1; CDR3 protein: CASVGGSSYNEQFF; CDR3 DNA: TGTGCCAGCGTGGGCGGGAGCAGCTACAATGAGCAGTTCTTC
J gene: TRBJ2-7; clone size: NA; D gene: TRBD1; CDR3 length: 14; V gene: TRBV7-9; CDR3 protein: CASSYPGQKYEQYF; CDR3 DNA: TGTGCCAGCAGCTACCCGGGACAGAAATACGAGCAGTACTTC
J gene: TRBJ1-1; clone size: NA; D gene: NA; CDR3 length: 13; V gene: TRBV3-1; CDR3 protein: CACGGTVNTEAFF; CDR3 DNA: TGTGCCTGCGGGGGGACCGTGAACACTGAAGCTTTCTTT
J gene: TRBJ2-3; clone size: NA; D gene: TRBD2; CDR3 length: 18; V gene: TRBV5-1; CDR3 protein: CASSLEGRLAGVSDTQYF; CDR3 DNA: TGCGCCAGCAGCTTGGAGGGTCGACTAGCGGGAGTTTCGGATACGCAGTATTTT
J gene: TRBJ2-5; clone size: NA; D gene: NA; CDR3 length: 13; V gene: TRBV11-2; CDR3 protein: CASSLERYETQYF; CDR3 DNA: TGTGCCAGCAGCTTAGAACGCTATGAGACCCAGTACTTC
J gene: TRBJ2-7; clone size: many; D gene: NA; CDR3 length: 10; V gene: TRBV28; CDR3 protein: CASSLYEQYF; CDR3 DNA: TGTGCCAGCAGCCTATACGAGCAGTACTTC
J gene: TRBJ2-1; clone size: many; D gene: TRBD2; CDR3 length: 13; V gene: TRBV12-3/TRBV12-4; CDR3 protein: CASSRGVYNEQFF; CDR3 DNA: TGTGCCAGCAGCCGGGGGGTCTACAATGAGCAGTTCTTC
J gene: TRBJ2-5; clone size: many; D gene: NA; CDR3 length: 15; V gene: TRBV5-4; CDR3 protein: CASSPARGSQETQYF; CDR3 DNA: TGTGCCAGCAGCCCCGCCCGGGGGTCCCAAGAGACCCAGTACTTC
J gene: TRBJ2-7; clone size: many; D gene: NA; CDR3 length: 15; V gene: TRBV29-1; CDR3 protein: CSVEDRDGSSYEQYF; CDR3 DNA: TGCAGCGTTGAAGACCGGGACGGGAGCTCCTACGAGCAGTACTTC
J gene: TRBJ1-5; clone size: few; D gene: NA; CDR3 length: 15; V gene: TRBV6-2/TRBV6-3; CDR3 protein: CASSYSAGIHQPQHF; CDR3 DNA: TGTGCCAGCAGTTACTCCGCAGGTATACATCAGCCCCAGCATTTT
J gene: TRBJ2-4; clone size: few; D gene: NA; CDR3 length: 17; V gene: TRBV27; CDR3 protein: CASSSLYSSAGKNIQYF; CDR3 DNA: TGTGCCAGCAGTTCCTTGTATTCTTCGGCGGGCAAAAACATTCAGTACTTC
J gene: TRBJ1-2; clone size: few; D gene: TRBD1; CDR3 length: 14; V gene: TRBV3-1; CDR3 protein: CASSSSGQGEGYTF; CDR3 DNA: TGTGCCAGCAGCTCATCGGGACAGGGCGAAGGCTACACCTTC
J gene: TRBJ1-5; clone size: NA; D gene: NA; CDR3 length: 14; V gene: TRBV28; CDR3 protein: CASISGSWGQPQHF; CDR3 DNA: TGTGCCAGCATCTCGGGATCCTGGGGTCAGCCCCAGCATTTT
J gene: TRBJ1-2; clone size: NA; D gene: TRBD1; CDR3 length: 15; V gene: TRBV7-9; CDR3 protein: CASSKTGHGGGGYTF; CDR3 DNA: TGTGCCAGCAGCAAGACAGGGCATGGTGGTGGTGGCTACACCTTC
J gene: TRBJ2-1; clone size: NA; D gene: TRBD2; CDR3 length: 17; V gene: TRBV15; CDR3 protein: CASHPGEGQWSYNEQFF; CDR3 DNA: TGTGCCTCGCATCCTGGGGAGGGCCAGTGGTCCTACAATGAGCAGTTCTTC
J gene: TRBJ1-6; clone size: few; D gene: NA; CDR3 length: 15; V gene: TRBV7-9; CDR3 protein: CASSLAQGDNSPLHF; CDR3 DNA: TGTGCCAGCAGCTTAGCGCAAGGAGATAATTCACCCCTCCACTTT
J gene: TRBJ2-7; clone size: few; D gene: TRBD1; CDR3 length: 14; V gene: TRBV7-2; CDR3 protein: CASSWGQGKGEQYF; CDR3 DNA: TGTGCCAGCAGCTGGGGACAGGGCAAGGGGGAGCAGTACTTC
J gene: TRBJ2-7; clone size: few; D gene: NA; CDR3 length: 17; V gene: TRBV28; CDR3 protein: CASSFLGRGLEYYEQYF; CDR3 DNA: TGTGCCAGCAGTTTCCTCGGGCGGGGACTGGAATACTACGAGCAGTACTTC
J gene: TRBJ2-2; clone size: few; D gene: NA; CDR3 length: 15; V gene: TRBV12-3/TRBV12-4; CDR3 protein: CASSTRGRVTGELFF; CDR3 DNA: TGTGCCAGCAGCACCAGGGGCAGGGTTACCGGGGAGCTGTTTTTT
J gene: TRBJ2-3; clone size: few; D gene: TRBD2; CDR3 length: 14; V gene: TRBV29-1; CDR3 protein: CSVVASGSPDTQYF; CDR3 DNA: TGCAGCGTTGTTGCTAGCGGGAGTCCAGATACGCAGTATTTT
J gene: TRBJ2-1; clone size: NA; D gene: TRBD2; CDR3 length: 17; V gene: TRBV7-6; CDR3 protein: CASSLGRLAGLYNEQFF; CDR3 DNA: TGTGCCAGCAGCTTAGGTCGGCTAGCGGGCCTATACAATGAGCAGTTCTTC
J gene: TRBJ1-5; clone size: few; D gene: NA; CDR3 length: 13; V gene: TRBV7-2; CDR3 protein: CASGVERNQPQHF; CDR3 DNA: TGTGCCAGCGGAGTGGAACGGAATCAGCCCCAGCATTTT
J gene: TRBJ2-2; clone size: NA; D gene: NA; CDR3 length: 17; V gene: TRBV5-5; CDR3 protein: CASSLAPFGTNTGELFF; CDR3 DNA: TGTGCCAGCAGCTTGGCCCCGTTCGGGACTAACACCGGGGAGCTGTTTTTT
J gene: TRBJ2-1; clone size: NA; D gene: NA; CDR3 length: 12; V gene: TRBV20-1; CDR3 protein: CSASGSYNEQFF; CDR3 DNA: TGCAGTGCTTCGGGCTCCTACAATGAGCAGTTCTTC
J gene: TRBJ1-5; clone size: few; D gene: TRBD1; CDR3 length: 16; V gene: TRBV15; CDR3 protein: CATSRSGTGGFQPQHF; CDR3 DNA: TGTGCCACCAGCAGATCGGGGACAGGGGGTTTTCAGCCCCAGCATTTT
J gene: TRBJ1-1; clone size: few; D gene: TRBD1; CDR3 length: 15; V gene: TRBV20-1; CDR3 protein: CSARLGNRGDTEAFF; CDR3 DNA: TGCAGTGCTAGATTGGGGAACAGGGGAGACACTGAAGCTTTCTTT
J gene: TRBJ1-3; clone size: few; D gene: NA; CDR3 length: 15; V gene: TRBV10-3; CDR3 protein: CAIRGGISSGNTIYF; CDR3 DNA: TGTGCCATCAGAGGTGGCATCAGCTCTGGAAACACCATATATTTT
J gene: TRBJ2-3; clone size: few; D gene: NA; CDR3 length: 15; V gene: TRBV19; CDR3 protein: CASSSTGTPSDTQYF; CDR3 DNA: TGTGCCAGTAGCAGTACCGGGACTCCGTCGGATACGCAGTATTTT
J gene: TRBJ1-2; clone size: few; D gene: NA; CDR3 length: 14; V gene: TRBV5-1; CDR3 protein: CASSFGQLVDGYTF; CDR3 DNA: TGCGCCAGCAGCTTTGGTCAATTAGTGGATGGCTACACCTTC
J gene: TRBJ1-1; clone size: many; D gene: TRBD1; CDR3 length: 15; V gene: TRBV5-1; CDR3 protein: CASTERQGAYTEAFF; CDR3 DNA: TGCGCCAGTACCGAAAGACAGGGGGCATACACTGAAGCTTTCTTT
J gene: TRBJ1-6; clone size: NA; D gene: NA; CDR3 length: 17; V gene: TRBV7-8; CDR3 protein: CASSLAFRSKGDSPLHF; CDR3 DNA: TGTGCCAGCAGCTTAGCGTTCAGGAGTAAGGGGGATTCACCCCTCCACTTT
J gene: TRBJ2-1; clone size: NA; D gene: NA; CDR3 length: 14; V gene: TRBV20-1; CDR3 protein: CSAKRLREYNEQFF; CDR3 DNA: TGCAGTGCTAAACGACTACGGGAGTACAATGAGCAGTTCTTC
J gene: TRBJ1-5; clone size: many; D gene: TRBD1; CDR3 length: 15; V gene: TRBV20-1; CDR3 protein: CSAGRDRAGNQPQHF; CDR3 DNA: TGCAGTGCTGGCCGGGACAGGGCTGGCAATCAGCCCCAGCATTTT
J gene: TRBJ2-1; clone size: NA; D gene: TRBD2; CDR3 length: 16; V gene: TRBV12-3/TRBV12-4; CDR3 protein: CASSFLLAGDYNEQFF; CDR3 DNA: TGTGCCAGCAGTTTCCTACTAGCGGGGGATTACAATGAGCAGTTCTTC
J gene: TRBJ2-7; clone size: NA; D gene: TRBD1; CDR3 length: 23; V gene: TRBV20-1; CDR3 protein: CSARDPPRVGPGQEMSSSYEQYF; CDR3 DNA: TGCAGTGCTAGAGATCCTCCCCGGGTTGGTCCGGGACAGGAGATGTCGAGCTCCTACGAGCAGTACTTC
J gene: TRBJ1-1; clone size: many; D gene: NA; CDR3 length: 14; V gene: TRBV5-1; CDR3 protein: CASSLTRVGTEAFF; CDR3 DNA: TGCGCCAGCAGCTTAACCAGGGTTGGCACTGAAGCTTTCTTT
J gene: TRBJ2-5; clone size: NA; D gene: TRBD2; CDR3 length: 17; V gene: TRBV11-2; CDR3 protein: CASSVLGGLAGEETQYF; CDR3 DNA: TGTGCCAGCAGCGTCTTAGGCGGGCTAGCGGGGGAGGAGACCCAGTACTTC
J gene: TRBJ2-1; clone size: few; D gene: TRBD2; CDR3 length: 18; V gene: TRBV6-2/TRBV6-3; CDR3 protein: CASSYSGAGLRLDNEQFF; CDR3 DNA: TGTGCCAGCAGTTACTCTGGAGCGGGATTGAGGTTGGACAATGAGCAGTTCTTC
J gene: TRBJ2-7; clone size: NA; D gene: NA; CDR3 length: 15; V gene: TRBV15; CDR3 protein: CATSRFLASPYEQYF; CDR3 DNA: TGTGCCACCAGCAGATTTTTGGCGAGTCCCTACGAGCAGTACTTC
J gene: TRBJ2-1; clone size: NA; D gene: TRBD2; CDR3 length: 15; V gene: TRBV5-4; CDR3 protein: CASSLEASGTNEQFF; CDR3 DNA: TGTGCCAGCAGCTTGGAGGCTAGCGGGACAAATGAGCAGTTCTTC
J gene: TRBJ2-1; clone size: NA; D gene: NA; CDR3 length: 16; V gene: TRBV5-1; CDR3 protein: CASSWTREPRFDEQFF; CDR3 DNA: TGCGCCAGCAGCTGGACCCGGGAGCCTAGGTTCGATGAGCAGTTCTTC
J gene: TRBJ2-2; clone size: many; D gene: NA; CDR3 length: 15; V gene: TRBV7-2; CDR3 protein: CASSLASGGTGELFF; CDR3 DNA: TGTGCCAGCAGCTTAGCATCCGGTGGCACCGGGGAGCTGTTTTTT
J gene: TRBJ2-6; clone size: few; D gene: NA; CDR3 length: 16; V gene: TRBV29-1; CDR3 protein: CSAWGLGLSGANVLTF; CDR3 DNA: TGCAGCGCGTGGGGGCTTGGCTTGTCTGGGGCCAACGTCCTGACTTTC
J gene: TRBJ1-2; clone size: few; D gene: NA; CDR3 length: 11; V gene: TRBV6-2/TRBV6-3; CDR3 protein: CASRTRGGYTF; CDR3 DNA: TGTGCCAGCAGAACGAGGGGCGGCTACACCTTC
J gene: TRBJ2-1; clone size: NA; D gene: TRBD2; CDR3 length: 15; V gene: TRBV5-5; CDR3 protein: CAISPGLAGRNEQFF; CDR3 DNA: TGTGCCATCAGCCCGGGACTAGCGGGAAGAAATGAGCAGTTCTTC
J gene: TRBJ2-2; clone size: NA; D gene: NA; CDR3 length: 15; V gene: TRBV2; CDR3 protein: CASSEEESGQRELFF; CDR3 DNA: TGTGCCAGCAGTGAAGAGGAGTCGGGCCAAAGGGAGCTGTTTTTT
J gene: TRBJ1-1; clone size: few; D gene: NA; CDR3 length: 13; V gene: TRBV20-1; CDR3 protein: CSAAAEMNTEAFF; CDR3 DNA: TGCAGTGCTGCGGCGGAGATGAACACTGAAGCTTTCTTT
J gene: TRBJ1-2; clone size: NA; D gene: NA; CDR3 length: 15; V gene: TRBV12-3/TRBV12-4; CDR3 protein: CASSLAAAMGHGYTF; CDR3 DNA: TGTGCCAGCAGTTTAGCGGCTGCGATGGGCCATGGCTACACCTTC
J gene: TRBJ1-5; clone size: few; D gene: TRBD1; CDR3 length: 14; V gene: TRBV29-1; CDR3 protein: CSVRTGTDNQPQHF; CDR3 DNA: TGCAGCGTCAGAACCGGGACAGATAATCAGCCCCAGCATTTT
J gene: TRBJ1-1; clone size: NA; D gene: NA; CDR3 length: 14; V gene: TRBV12-3/TRBV12-4; CDR3 protein: CASSLEGANTEAFF; CDR3 DNA: TGTGCCAGCAGTTTAGAAGGGGCGAACACTGAAGCTTTCTTT